A single sample gave rise to the 28 T cell receptor beta chains below, sequenced in a study of T cell changes during pregnancy in multiple sclerosis. Produced via immunoSEQ multiplex PCR; TCRdb's table is partial and in-frame only. Of 50,000 or so clones listed, around 92% are singletons. The material was peripheral blood, obtained after pregnancy. The receptors stem from a female donor in good health, enrolled as a control in a pregnancy study.

The chain employs TRBV19 and TRBJ1-3; 7 nucleotides agree with TRBD1. The germline V gene encodes CDR1 LNHDA and CDR2 SQIVND (reference sequence). This CDR3 has 13 amino acids. V trimming: 6 bases; J trimming: 7 bases; junction bases outside the gene matches: 6. In DNA form, the CDR3 reads TGTGCCAGTAGCCCCGGGACAGCGAACACCATATATTTT. Its protein is CASSPGTANTIYF. Looking up the rest from reference TRBV19 and TRBJ1-3 gives the full variable domain: DGGITQSPKYLFRKEGQNVTLSCEQNLNHDAMYWYRQDPGQGLRLIYYSQIVNDFQKGDIAEGYSVSREKKESFPLTVTSAQKNPTAFYLCASSPGTANTIYFGEGSWLTVV.

The V and J genes are TRBV11-3 and TRBJ1-3; D not certain. Germline CDR1 SGHNT, CDR2 YENEEA. Trimming removed 6 bases from V and 2 bases from J, with 8 bases in between. This CDR3 contains 13 residues. The CDR3 here is CASSPGTGNTIYF. In DNA form, the CDR3 reads TGTGCCAGCAGTCCGGGGACTGGAAACACCATATATTTT. The complete variable domain, with remaining parts taken from reference TRBV11-3 and TRBJ1-3, reads EAGVVQSPRYKIIEKKQPVAFWCNPISGHNTLYWYLQNLGQGPELLIRYENEEAVDDSQLPKDRFSAERLKGVDSTLKIQPAELGDSAVYLCASSPGTGNTIYFGEGSWLTVV.

V is TRBV5-5 and J is TRBJ1-1; the match to TRBD1 covers 7 bases. This CDR3 has 15 amino acids. Losses at the gene ends were 4 bases for V and 1 base for J; bases not matched to a gene: 7. Germline CDR1 is SGHKS and CDR2 is YYEKEE (reference sequence). In DNA, the CDR3 is TGTGCCAGCAGCCAACAGGGGTTAAGGAACACTGAAGCTTTCTTT. Translation: CASSQQGLRNTEAFF.

The chain employs TRBV4-2 and TRBJ2-7, with 11 bases aligning to TRBD2. Germline V lookup: CDR1 LGHNA, CDR2 YNFKEQ. V shed 2 bases, J shed 7 bases, and the junction held 13 bases outside the gene matches. The CDR3 is made up of 17 amino acids. CDR3 protein: CASSQRASGGFSGEQYF. The CDR3 DNA reads as TGTGCCAGCAGCCAAAGGGCTAGCGGGGGGTTTTCGGGGGAGCAGTACTTC.

The genes are TRBV10-1 and TRBJ2-7; 8 nucleotides match TRBD1. Trimming took 2 bases from V and 8 from J; bases not matched to a gene: 14. CDR1 WNHNN and CDR2 SYGVQD come from the germline V gene (reference sequence). The CDR3 is made up of 16 amino acids. CDR3 coding DNA: TGCGCCAGCAGTGAGCCCGGACAGGGAGACTATTACAAGCAGTACTTC. Amino acids: CASSEPGQGDYYKQYF.

This clone has only a few counts. This chain connects TRBV5-1 to TRBJ2-2; 7 nucleotides match TRBD1. This CDR3 spans 17 amino acids. CDR1 SGHRS and CDR2 YFSETQ come from the germline V gene. The J segment lost 5 bases and the V segment lost 3 bases, leaving 13 bases of the junction unmatched. The CDR3: CASSSINLGDSTGELFF. CDR3 DNA: TGCGCCAGCAGCTCGATAAATCTGGGGGACAGTACCGGGGAGCTGTTTTTT.

The chain is built from TRBV4-1 and TRBJ2-1; 7 nucleotides line up with TRBD2. There are 17 residues in the CDR3. Unmatched junction bases numbered 17, after V lost 0 bases and J lost 12 bases. Germline lookup yields CDR1 MGHRA and CDR2 YSYEKL. The CDR3 DNA is TGCGCCAGCAGCCAAGATGAGACTAGCTCCGTGGTTTCCGGGCAGTTCTTC. Amino acid sequence: CASSQDETSSVVSGQFF.

V and J are TRBV19 and TRBJ2-3; TRBD2 matches at 13 bases. V dropped 4 bases and J dropped 0; count of bases not matched to a gene: 1. Germline V lookup: CDR1 LNHDA, CDR2 SQIVND (reference sequence). The CDR3 spans 16 residues. CDR3 protein: CASSKLAGGSTDTQYF. Here the CDR3 DNA reads TGTGCCAGTAGTAAACTAGCGGGGGGGAGCACAGATACGCAGTATTTT.

The chain joins TRBV7-9 to TRBJ2-1; TRBD2 matches 14 bases. The CDR3 runs to 14 residues. Germline CDR1 SEHNR, CDR2 FQNEAQ (reference sequence). V lost 5 bases and J lost 10; bases outside the gene matches: 4. CDR3 DNA sequence: TGTGCCAGCAGCCCGGGACTAGCGGGAGTGGAGCAGTTCTTC. It is translated as CASSPGLAGVEQFF.

A few counts support this clone. The chain recombines TRBV5-1 with TRBJ1-2; tentative D call: TRBD1 (5 bases). Per the germline V gene, CDR1 is SGHRS and CDR2 is YFSETQ. The CDR3 totals 14 residues. Trimming took off 0 bases at V and 6 bases at J, with 12 bases between the two ends. The CDR3 loop is CASSLVRGGNGYTF. The CDR3, as DNA: TGCGCCAGCAGCTTGGTTAGGGGAGGTAATGGCTACACCTTC.

The V and J genes are TRBV18 and TRBJ1-5; the D is unclear. V lost 5 bases and J 0 bases, leaving 20 bases between the germline ends. The CDR3 is 18 residues long. Germline loops: CDR1 KGHSH, CDR2 LQKENI. CDR3 sequence: CASSATGRSKHSNQPQHF. CDR3 nucleotides: TGTGCCAGCTCAGCAACCGGGAGAAGCAAGCATAGCAATCAGCCCCAGCATTTT.

The gene calls are TRBV19 and TRBJ2-5; D is possibly TRBD2 (7 bases). Trimming took off 5 bases at V and 2 bases at J, with 12 bases between the two ends. The CDR3 is 14 amino acids. The germline V gene encodes CDR1 LNHDA and CDR2 SQIVND (reference sequence). The CDR3 sequence: CASSPRGGQETQYF. The CDR3 region has the DNA TGTGCCAGTAGTCCTAGGGGGGGGCAAGAGACCCAGTACTTC.

This sequence joins TRBV28 and TRBJ1-1; D uncertain. The CDR3 is made up of 12 amino acids. The V end lost 6 bases, the J end lost 0 bases, and 5 bases lay between the germline ends. CDR1 and CDR2 (germline): MDHEN, SYDVKM. This CDR3 is CASSAVNTEAFF. Written as DNA, the CDR3 is TGTGCCAGCAGCGCAGTGAACACTGAAGCTTTCTTT.

This clone was counted only a few times. The chain links TRBV7-2 to TRBJ1-2, with D hard to call. The V gene lost 0 bases and the J gene lost 8 bases, with 10 bases spanning the gap. Germline V gives CDR1 SGHTA, CDR2 FQGNSA. CDR3 length: 13 amino acids. Written as DNA, the CDR3 is TGTGCCAGCAGCTTAGCGAGGCAGAGCGGCTACACCTTC. Protein sequence: CASSLARQSGYTF.

The chain carries TRBV7-2 and TRBJ2-7; D is perhaps TRBD2 (6 bases). This CDR3 contains 14 residues. V lost 4 bases to trimming and J lost 3 bases, with 13 bases between them. The germline V gene encodes CDR1 SGHTA and CDR2 FQGNSA. The CDR3 coding sequence is TGTGCCAGCAGCTCCCCCGGGGGTTTCTACGAGCAGTACTTC. Protein sequence: CASSSPGGFYEQYF.

The CDR3 reads CASSVVQVHNEQFF. The CDR3 bases are TGTGCCAGCAGTGTGGTACAGGTTCACAATGAGCAGTTCTTC. This rearrangement joins TRBV2 to TRBJ2-1, with a tentative D call TRBD1 (5 bases). The CDR3 extends over 14 amino acids. Between the trimmed V and J ends, which lost 4 bases and 5 bases, there was a span of 12 bases. From germline, CDR1 is SNHLY and CDR2 FYNNEI.

V is TRBV29-1 and J is TRBJ2-3; D is undetermined. The germline V gene encodes CDR1 SQVTM and CDR2 ANQGSEA. Between the trimmed V and J ends, which lost 4 bases and 0 bases, there was a span of 8 bases. The CDR3 runs 13 residues. The CDR3 DNA is TGCAGCGTTGTCTTGTCTAGCACAGATACGCAGTATTTT. The encoded protein is CSVVLSSTDTQYF.

This clone was seen only once. This chain links TRBV6-1 with TRBJ2-1; maybe TRBD2 (6 bases). Trimming pared 4 bases from V and 3 bases from J, leaving 7 bases between. Germline V lookup: CDR1 MNHNS, CDR2 SASEGT. This CDR3 is 13 amino acids long. CDR3 residues: CASSGRDYNEQFF. The CDR3 coding sequence is TGTGCCAGCAGTGGGCGGGACTACAATGAGCAGTTCTTC.

This clone was counted once. The chain is built from TRBV6-1 and TRBJ1-2; 7 bases are a match to TRBD1. Germline V CDR1 and CDR2: MNHNS, SASEGT. Trimming removed 3 bases from V and 4 bases from J; junction bases left unmatched: 2. CDR3 size: 13 residues. The CDR3 nucleotides read TGTGCCAGCAGTGAGACAGGGACCTATGGCTACACCTTC. This sequence encodes CASSETGTYGYTF.

This chain links TRBV19 with TRBJ1-1; TRBD1 matches 7 bases. The CDR3 totals 15 residues. V lost 5 bases, J lost 1 base, and 7 bases stayed unmatched. CDR1 and CDR2 (germline): LNHDA, SQIVND (reference sequence). As DNA, the CDR3 is TGTGCCAGTAGTGGCCAACGGACAGGGAACACTGAAGCTTTCTTT. Its translation is CASSGQRTGNTEAFF.

This chain joins TRBV5-1 and TRBJ2-7; no definite D call. The CDR3 extends over 14 amino acids. The germline V gene has CDR1 SGHRS and CDR2 YFSETQ. V was pared by 4 bases and J by 3 bases, with 14 bases between. CDR3 region: CASSPVNGGYEQYF. In nucleotides, the CDR3 is TGCGCCAGCAGCCCGGTTAATGGCGGCTACGAGCAGTACTTC.

Here the CDR3 DNA reads TGTGCCAGTAGTATGTCAGGGGCCGGGAGAAACACCATATATTTT. Translated: CASSMSGAGRNTIYF. This rearrangement joins TRBV19 to TRBJ1-3; possible D gene TRBD1, 6 bases. Germline loops: CDR1 LNHDA, CDR2 SQIVND (reference sequence). The CDR3 contains 15 residues. Trimming cost V 3 bases and J 5 bases, with 14 bases left between them.

The rearrangement joins TRBV23-1 to TRBJ1-2, with D hard to call. TRBV23-1 is placed among ORFs of uncertain function. V lost 4 bases and J 0 bases, leaving 12 bases between the germline ends. The CDR3 consists of 15 residues. CDR3: CASSPPVPSNYGYTF. The CDR3 DNA reads as TGCGCCAGCAGTCCCCCGGTACCCTCTAACTATGGCTACACCTTC.

The rearrangement uses TRBV5-1 and TRBJ1-3; D not resolved. Trimming stripped 0 bases from V and 4 bases from J, with 11 bases between. The CDR3 is 15 amino acids. Germline lookup yields CDR1 SGHRS and CDR2 YFSETQ. CDR3 protein: CASSLGHTTGNTIYF. Written as DNA, the CDR3 is TGCGCCAGCAGCTTGGGACACACCACAGGAAACACCATATATTTT. The full variable domain, its missing parts supplied by reference TRBV5-1 and TRBJ1-3, is KAGVTQTPRYLIKTRGQQVTLSCSPISGHRSVSWYQQTPGQGLQFLFEYFSETQRNKGNFPGRFSGRQFSNSRSEMNVSTLELGDSALYLCASSLGHTTGNTIYFGEGSWLTVV.

The genes are TRBV9 and TRBJ1-1; D perhaps matches TRBD1 (6 bases). V was cut by 0 bases and J by 6 bases, with 15 bases left in between. The germline V gene has CDR1 SGDLS and CDR2 YYNGEE. CDR3 length: 15 residues. The CDR3 sequence is CASSVGGGGGSEAFF. The CDR3 DNA sequence: TGTGCCAGCAGCGTAGGGGGGGGCGGAGGCTCTGAAGCTTTCTTT.

The chain couples TRBV7-6 to TRBJ2-7, with TRBD2 as a possible D gene (5 bases). Per the germline V gene, CDR1 is SGHVS and CDR2 is FNYEAQ. Between the trimmed V and J ends, which lost 1 base and 0 bases, there was a span of 10 bases. The CDR3 totals 15 residues. The CDR3 loop is CASSLGSAGSYEQYF. The CDR3 nucleotides read TGTGCCAGCAGCTTAGGTAGCGCCGGCTCCTACGAGCAGTACTTC.

The chain links TRBV27 to TRBJ1-6; D remains ambiguous. The CDR3 sequence is 14 residues long. Trimming cost V 2 bases and J 8 bases, with 10 bases left between them. Germline-derived CDR1 and CDR2 are MNHEY and SMNVEV (reference sequence). CDR3 loop: CASSLRTQDSPLHF. The CDR3 DNA is TGTGCCAGCAGTTTACGGACTCAAGATTCACCCCTCCACTTT.

CDR3 nucleotides: TGTGCCAGTAGTTACAGTACTAACTATGGCTACACCTTC. Translating it yields CASSYSTNYGYTF. The chain joins TRBV19 to TRBJ1-2; D is unclear. The CDR3 loop spans 13 amino acids. V gave up 5 bases and J gave up 0 bases, with 7 bases separating them. Germline CDR1 reads LNHDA; CDR2 reads SQIVND (reference sequence).